This paragraph covers one T cell receptor beta chain sequence. The trim removed 0 bases at V and 7 bases at J, leaving 6 bases unmatched. This CDR3 comprises 15 residues. In germline, CDR1 is GTSNPN, CDR2 SVGIG (reference sequence). The data derive from a study of T cell responses to AZD1222 COVID-19 vaccine. The assay was immunoSEQ multiplex PCR, and TCRdb's table has in-frame clones only and misses some. The table records 130,000 or so clones, around 94% of them present only once. The sequence came from an adult in good health. V and J are TRBV30 and TRBJ2-7, with TRBD2 matching over 13 bases. This sample comprised peripheral blood, obtained on day 0 of AZD1222 vaccination. The CDR3 protein is CAWSVVPLAGGEQYF. The CDR3 region has the DNA TGTGCCTGGAGTGTAGTCCCACTAGCGGGAGGGGAGCAGTACTTC.